Below are 7 T cell receptor beta chains sequenced from a single sample in a study of Graves' ophthalmopathy and Graves' hyperthyroidism. The authors amplified TCR beta CDR3 regions from RNA transcripts. The authors performed first-round RT-PCR with HTBI primers and then a second-round multiplex PCR. TCRdb fed the multiplex PCR reads into MiXCR, producing one record per CDR3 protein. The table lists roughly 700,000 distinct CDR3 sequences, roughly 40% of them singletons, with about 40% in the top ten. Sequencing was carried out using peripheral blood. These receptors originate from an adult man with Graves' ophthalmopathy.

This clonotype appeared a few times. The V and J genes are TRBV20-1 and TRBJ1-1; TRBD1 matches at 7 bases. J gave up 0 bases and V 6 bases, and 4 bases lay outside the gene matches. The CDR3 runs to 13 residues. Germline V gives CDR1 DFQATT, CDR2 SNEGSKA (reference sequence). CDR3 residues: CSASDRLNTEAFF. As DNA, the CDR3 is TGCAGTGCCTCGGACAGGTTGAACACTGAAGCTTTCTTT.

This clonotype appeared once. This chain connects TRBV19 to TRBJ1-1, with 8 nucleotides matching TRBD1. CDR1 and CDR2 (germline): LNHDA, SQIVND (reference sequence). The CDR3 runs 14 residues. With 5 bases clipped from V and 6 bases from J, the junction kept 8 bases outside the gene matches. CDR3 DNA sequence: TGTGCCAGTAGTCCGGACAGGGAGTTCGCTGAAGCTTTCTTT. Its translation: CASSPDREFAEAFF.

The chain employs TRBV2 and TRBJ2-5, with D perhaps given as TRBD1 or TRBD2 (5 bases each). V was pared by 11 bases and J by 0 bases, with 19 bases between. CDR1 is SNHLY, CDR2 FYNNEI, per germline. The CDR3 is 15 amino acids. In nucleotides, the CDR3 is TGTGCCTGGAGTGAGGGGCAGGGTAACCAAGAGACCCAGTACTTC. Residues: CAWSEGQGNQETQYF. The whole variable domain, remainder taken from reference TRBV2 and TRBJ2-5, is EPEVTQTPSHQVTQMGQEVILRCVPISNHLYFYWYRQILGQKVEFLVSFYNNEISEKSEIFDDQFSVERPDGSNFTLKIRSTKLEDSAMYFCAWSEGQGNQETQYFGPGTRLLVL.

Regarding this clonotype: A much larger clone sits a single nucleotide away, making a read error possible. The chain links TRBV7-2 to TRBJ1-2; 9 nucleotides match TRBD1. Germline values: CDR1 SGHTA, CDR2 FQGNSA. The length of the CDR3 is 12 residues. The CDR3, as DNA: TGTGCCAGCGGGGGACAGGGCTATGGCCACACCTTC. Its protein is CASGGQGYGHTF.

CDR3 region: CASSRSGRGAETQHF. The CDR3 DNA reads TGTGCCAGCAGTCGTAGCGGGAGGGGTGCCGAGACCCAGCATTTT. The chain links TRBV2 to TRBJ1-5, with D possibly matching TRBD1 (5 bases). The V end lost 5 bases, the J end lost 11 bases, and 22 bases lay between the germline ends. The CDR3 runs 15 residues. The germline gives CDR1 SNHLY, CDR2 FYNNEI.

This clonotype has ten or more counts. The chain recombines TRBV10-3 with TRBJ2-5; 8 bases match TRBD2. Trimming took 3 bases from V and 5 from J; bases not matched to a gene: 5. The germline V gene has CDR1 ENHRY and CDR2 SYGVKD. The length of the CDR3 is 14 residues. Here the CDR3 DNA reads TGTGCCATCAGTGAAGCGGGAGATTGGGAGACCCAGTACTTC. Amino acids: CAISEAGDWETQYF.

This clonotype came up a few times. The rearrangement uses TRBV12-3 or TRBV12-4 and TRBJ2-7, with 9 bases fitting TRBD1. The CDR3 is 13 amino acids. Trimming removed 4 bases from V and 5 bases from J; junction bases left unmatched: 3. In nucleotides, the CDR3 is TGTGCCAGCAGTTCCCGGACAGGGGACGAGCAGTACTTC. Amino acid sequence: CASSSRTGDEQYF.